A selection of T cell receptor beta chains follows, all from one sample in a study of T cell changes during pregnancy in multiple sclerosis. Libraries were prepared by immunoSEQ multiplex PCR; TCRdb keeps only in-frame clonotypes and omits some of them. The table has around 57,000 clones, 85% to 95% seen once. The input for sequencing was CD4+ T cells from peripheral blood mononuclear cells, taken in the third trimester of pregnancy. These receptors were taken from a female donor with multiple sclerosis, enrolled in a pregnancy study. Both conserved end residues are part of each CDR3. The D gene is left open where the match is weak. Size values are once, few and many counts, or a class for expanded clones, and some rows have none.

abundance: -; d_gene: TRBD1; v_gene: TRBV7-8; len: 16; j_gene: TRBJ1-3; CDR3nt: TGTGCCAGCAGCTTAGGACAGGGCCTCTCTGGAAACACCATATATTTT; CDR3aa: CASSLGQGLSGNTIYF
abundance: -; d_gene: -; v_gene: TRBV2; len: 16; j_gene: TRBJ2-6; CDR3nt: TGTGCCAGCTTGGGGGGAGGTCTCTCTGGGGCCAACGTCCTGACTTTC; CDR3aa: CASLGGGLSGANVLTF
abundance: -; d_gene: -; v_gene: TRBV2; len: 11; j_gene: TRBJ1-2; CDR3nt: TGTGCCAGCGTCAGGGACTATGGCTACACCTTC; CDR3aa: CASVRDYGYTF
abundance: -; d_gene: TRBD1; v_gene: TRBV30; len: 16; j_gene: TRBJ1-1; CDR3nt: TGTGCCTGGAGTGACCCGATGACAGGGGTGAGAACTGAAGCTTTCTTT; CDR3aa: CAWSDPMTGVRTEAFF
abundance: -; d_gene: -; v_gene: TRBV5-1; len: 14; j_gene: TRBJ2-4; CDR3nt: TGCGCCAGCAGCCTACAGGTTACCGATAACATTCAGTACTTC; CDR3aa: CASSLQVTDNIQYF
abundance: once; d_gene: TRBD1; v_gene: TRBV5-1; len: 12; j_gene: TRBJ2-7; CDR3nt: TGCGCCAGCAGCACGACAGGGAACGAGCAGTACTTC; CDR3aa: CASSTTGNEQYF
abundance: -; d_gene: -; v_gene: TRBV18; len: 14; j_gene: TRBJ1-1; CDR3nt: TGTGCCAGCTCACCATGGGGGGGGTTCACTGAAGCTTTCTTT; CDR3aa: CASSPWGGFTEAFF
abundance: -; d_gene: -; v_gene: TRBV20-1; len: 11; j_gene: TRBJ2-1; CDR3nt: TGCAGTGCTTTTGGCTACAGTGAGCAGTTCTTC; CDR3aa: CSAFGYSEQFF
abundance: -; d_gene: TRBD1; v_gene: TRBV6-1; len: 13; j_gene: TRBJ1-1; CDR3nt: TGTGCCAGCAGGGGACAGCTCAGCACTGAAGCTTTCTTT; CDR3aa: CASRGQLSTEAFF
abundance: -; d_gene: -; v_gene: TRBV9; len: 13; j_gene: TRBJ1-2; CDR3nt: TGTGCCAGCAGCGTAGGCAGTAACTATGGCTACACCTTC; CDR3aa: CASSVGSNYGYTF
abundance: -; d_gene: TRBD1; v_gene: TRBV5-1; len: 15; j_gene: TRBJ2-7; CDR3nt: TGCGCCAGCAGCTACATGGGGACAGGGTACTACGAGCAGTACTTC; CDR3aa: CASSYMGTGYYEQYF
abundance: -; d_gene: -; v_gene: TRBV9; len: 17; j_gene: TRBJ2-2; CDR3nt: TGTGCCAGCAGCGTACACGCGCGGGGGACATACACCGGGGAGCTGTTTTTT; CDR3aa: CASSVHARGTYTGELFF
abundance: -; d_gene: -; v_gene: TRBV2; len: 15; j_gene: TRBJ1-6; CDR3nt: TGTGCCAGCAGTGAGTACGGGGTTGCCAATTCACCCCTCCACTTT; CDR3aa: CASSEYGVANSPLHF
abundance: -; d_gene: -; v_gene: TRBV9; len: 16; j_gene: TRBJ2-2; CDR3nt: TGTGCCAGCAGCGTAGGGGCAGGTGGGAACACCGGGGAGCTGTTTTTT; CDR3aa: CASSVGAGGNTGELFF
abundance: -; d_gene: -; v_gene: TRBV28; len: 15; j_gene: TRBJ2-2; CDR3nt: TGTGCCAGCAGTTTAGCGTCGGGGGGCGCCGGGGAGCTGTTTTTT; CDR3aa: CASSLASGGAGELFF
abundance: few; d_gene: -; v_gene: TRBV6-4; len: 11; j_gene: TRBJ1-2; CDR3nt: TGTGCCAGCAACGACGGGTATGGCTACACCTTC; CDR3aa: CASNDGYGYTF
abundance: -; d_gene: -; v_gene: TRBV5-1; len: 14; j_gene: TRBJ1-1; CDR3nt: TGCGCCAGCAGCTTGGATCCGGGGGACACTGAAGCTTTCTTT; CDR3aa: CASSLDPGDTEAFF
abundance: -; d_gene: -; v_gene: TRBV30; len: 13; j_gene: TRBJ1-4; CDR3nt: TGTGCCTGGAAGGGGCAGGGAAATGAAAAACTGTTTTTT; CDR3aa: CAWKGQGNEKLFF
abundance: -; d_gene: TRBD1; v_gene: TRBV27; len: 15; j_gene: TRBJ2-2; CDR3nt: TGTGCCAGCAGTTTACGGACAGGGGTCACCGGGGAGCTGTTTTTT; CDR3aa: CASSLRTGVTGELFF
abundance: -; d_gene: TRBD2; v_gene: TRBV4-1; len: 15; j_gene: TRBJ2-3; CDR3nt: TGCGCCAGCGGACTAGCGGGAGGGAGCACAGATACGCAGTATTTT; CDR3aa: CASGLAGGSTDTQYF
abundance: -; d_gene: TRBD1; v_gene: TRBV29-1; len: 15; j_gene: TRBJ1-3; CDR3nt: TGCAGCGTTGAGGGCGACAGGGTTTCTGGAAACACCATATATTTT; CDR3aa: CSVEGDRVSGNTIYF
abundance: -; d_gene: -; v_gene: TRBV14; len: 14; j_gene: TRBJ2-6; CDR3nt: TGTGCCAGCAGTCAGGACTCTGGGGCCAACGTCCTGACTTTC; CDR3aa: CASSQDSGANVLTF
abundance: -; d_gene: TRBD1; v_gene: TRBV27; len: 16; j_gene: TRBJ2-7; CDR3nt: TGTGCCAGCAGTTTCATTTCCCGGACAGGGGGTTACGAGCAGTACTTC; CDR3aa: CASSFISRTGGYEQYF
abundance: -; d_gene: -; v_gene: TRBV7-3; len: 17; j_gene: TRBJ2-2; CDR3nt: TGTGCCAGCAGCCCAAGAGGGTGGGGGCGAGTCCCCGGGGAGCTGTTTTTT; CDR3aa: CASSPRGWGRVPGELFF
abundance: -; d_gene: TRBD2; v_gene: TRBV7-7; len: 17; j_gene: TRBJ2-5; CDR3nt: TGTGCCAGCAGCTTAACTTTCGGGACTAGCGGGGCGGAGACCCAGTACTTC; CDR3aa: CASSLTFGTSGAETQYF
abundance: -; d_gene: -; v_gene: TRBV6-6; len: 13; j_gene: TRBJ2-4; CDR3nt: TGTGCCAGCAGTTACTCTAGAGGGAACATTCAGTACTTC; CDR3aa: CASSYSRGNIQYF
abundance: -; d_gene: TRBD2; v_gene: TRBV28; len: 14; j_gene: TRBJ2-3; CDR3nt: TGTGCCAGCACCCTTAGCGGGGGGGGATCTACGCAGTATTTT; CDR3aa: CASTLSGGGSTQYF
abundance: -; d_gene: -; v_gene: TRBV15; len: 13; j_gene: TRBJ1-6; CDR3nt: TGTGCCACCAGCAGAGGAGGCACTTCACCCCTCCACTTT; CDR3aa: CATSRGGTSPLHF
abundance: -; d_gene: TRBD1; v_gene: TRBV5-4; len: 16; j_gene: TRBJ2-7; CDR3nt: TGTGCCAGCAGCCCCCCGACCGGGACAGGGGCCTACGAGCAGTACTTC; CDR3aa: CASSPPTGTGAYEQYF
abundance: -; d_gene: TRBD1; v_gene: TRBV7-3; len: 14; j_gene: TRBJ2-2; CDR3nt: TGTGCCAGCAGCTCCGGACAGGGCACCGGGGAGCTGTTTTTT; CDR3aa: CASSSGQGTGELFF
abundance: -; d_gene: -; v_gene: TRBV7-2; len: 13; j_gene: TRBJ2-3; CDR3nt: TGTGCCAGCAGCCCAAGACTAATTGATACGCAGTATTTT; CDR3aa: CASSPRLIDTQYF
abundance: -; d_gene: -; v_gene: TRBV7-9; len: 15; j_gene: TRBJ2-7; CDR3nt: TGTGCCAGCAGCTTCCCCGGCGGCCTCTCCTACGAGCAGTACTTC; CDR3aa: CASSFPGGLSYEQYF
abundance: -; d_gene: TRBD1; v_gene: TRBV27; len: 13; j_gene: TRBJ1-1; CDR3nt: TGTGCCAGCAGTCGAACAGGGGGTTCTGAAGCTTTCTTT; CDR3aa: CASSRTGGSEAFF
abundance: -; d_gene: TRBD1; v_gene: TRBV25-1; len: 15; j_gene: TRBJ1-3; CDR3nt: TGTGCCAGCACCTGGGACAGGGGGCAAGGAAACACCATATATTTT; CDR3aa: CASTWDRGQGNTIYF
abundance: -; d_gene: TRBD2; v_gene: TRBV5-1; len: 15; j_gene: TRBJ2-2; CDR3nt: TGCGCCAGCAGCCGCGGGGGGCGAAACACCGGGGAGCTGTTTTTT; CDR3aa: CASSRGGRNTGELFF
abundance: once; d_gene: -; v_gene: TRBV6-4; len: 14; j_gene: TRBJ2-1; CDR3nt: TGTGCCAGCAGTGACGAGGCTTCCTACAATGAGCAGTTCTTC; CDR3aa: CASSDEASYNEQFF
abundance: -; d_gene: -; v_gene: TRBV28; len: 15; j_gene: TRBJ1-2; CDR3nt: TGTGCCAGCAGCAGGGTTCAACAGGGAAGCTATGGCTACACCTTC; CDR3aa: CASSRVQQGSYGYTF
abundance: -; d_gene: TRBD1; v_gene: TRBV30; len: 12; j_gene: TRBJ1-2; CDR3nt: TGTGCCTGGAGCGACAGGGACTATGGCTACACCTTC; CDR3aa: CAWSDRDYGYTF
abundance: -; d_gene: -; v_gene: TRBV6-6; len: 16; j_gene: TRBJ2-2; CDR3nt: TGTGCCAGCAGTTTCGCCGGAACAGGGCGTTCCGGGGAGCTGTTTTTT; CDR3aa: CASSFAGTGRSGELFF
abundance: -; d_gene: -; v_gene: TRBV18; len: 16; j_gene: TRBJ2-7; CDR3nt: TGTGCCAGCTCACCACGACAGGCCCCCTTATCCTACGAGCAGTACTTC; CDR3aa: CASSPRQAPLSYEQYF
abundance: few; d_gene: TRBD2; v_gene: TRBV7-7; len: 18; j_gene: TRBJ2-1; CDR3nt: TGTGCCAGCAGTAAACTAGCGGGAGGGATCAGCTCCTACAATGAGCAGTTCTTC; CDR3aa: CASSKLAGGISSYNEQFF
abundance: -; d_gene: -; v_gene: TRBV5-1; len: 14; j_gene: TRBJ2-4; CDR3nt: TGCGCCAGCAGCTTCGTTCAGGGGAAAAACATTCAGTACTTC; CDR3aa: CASSFVQGKNIQYF
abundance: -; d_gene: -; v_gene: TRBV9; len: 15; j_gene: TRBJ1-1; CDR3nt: TGTGCCAGCAGCGTAAGAGCGGACTTGAACACTGAAGCTTTCTTT; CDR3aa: CASSVRADLNTEAFF
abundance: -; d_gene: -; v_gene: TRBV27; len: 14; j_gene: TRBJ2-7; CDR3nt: TGTGCCAGCAGTTCACCAGGGGCCAGGTCCGAGCAGTACTTC; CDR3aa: CASSSPGARSEQYF
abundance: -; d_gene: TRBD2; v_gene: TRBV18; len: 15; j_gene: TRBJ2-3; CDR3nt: TGTGCCAGCTCACCCTCGACTAGCGGCGCAGATACGCAGTATTTT; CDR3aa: CASSPSTSGADTQYF
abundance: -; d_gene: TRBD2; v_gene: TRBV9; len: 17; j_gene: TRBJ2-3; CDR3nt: TGTGCCAGCAGCGTAGCTACGGGACTAGCGGGGGGAGATACGCAGTATTTT; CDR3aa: CASSVATGLAGGDTQYF
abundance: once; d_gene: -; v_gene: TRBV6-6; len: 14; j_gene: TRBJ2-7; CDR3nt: TGTGCCAGCAGTTCCCGGGACGGGAGCTACGAGCAGTACTTC; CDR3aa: CASSSRDGSYEQYF
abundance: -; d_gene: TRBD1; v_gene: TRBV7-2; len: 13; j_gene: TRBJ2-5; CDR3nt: TGTGCCAGCCAGGGGGCCAACCAAGAGACCCAGTACTTC; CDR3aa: CASQGANQETQYF
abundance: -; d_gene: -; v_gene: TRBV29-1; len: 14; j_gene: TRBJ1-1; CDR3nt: TGCAGCGTTGAGAATAGGGGGTTTGGCACTGAAGCTTTCTTT; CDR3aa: CSVENRGFGTEAFF
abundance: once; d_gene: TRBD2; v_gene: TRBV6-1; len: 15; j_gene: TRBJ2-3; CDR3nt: TGTGCCAGCAGTGTCACTAGCGGGAACGCAGATACGCAGTATTTT; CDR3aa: CASSVTSGNADTQYF
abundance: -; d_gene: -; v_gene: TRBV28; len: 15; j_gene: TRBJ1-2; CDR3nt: TGTGCCAGCAGTTTACGGACGACAGAGAACTATGGCTACACCTTC; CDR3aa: CASSLRTTENYGYTF
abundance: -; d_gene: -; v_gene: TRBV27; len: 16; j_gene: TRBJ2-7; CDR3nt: TGTGCCAGCAGTTTATCTGCTCCCCCCAGCTCCTACGAGCAGTACTTC; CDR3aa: CASSLSAPPSSYEQYF
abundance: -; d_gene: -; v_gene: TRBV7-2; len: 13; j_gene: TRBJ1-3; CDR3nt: TGTGCCAGCAGCGGAAGGACAGGAAACACCATATATTTT; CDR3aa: CASSGRTGNTIYF
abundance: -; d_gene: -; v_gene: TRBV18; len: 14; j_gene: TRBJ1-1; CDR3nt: TGTGCCAGCTCACCTGACATTTTGGCCACTGAAGCTTTCTTT; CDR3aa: CASSPDILATEAFF
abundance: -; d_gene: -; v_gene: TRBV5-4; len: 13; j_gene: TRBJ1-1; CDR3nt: TGTGCCAGCAGCTTGGAAGCGAACACTGAAGCTTTCTTT; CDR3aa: CASSLEANTEAFF
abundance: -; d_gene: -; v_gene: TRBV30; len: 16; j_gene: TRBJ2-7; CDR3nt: TGTGCCTGGGGCGGTGGGGCGGGACCTTTCGGCTCCGAGCAGTACTTC; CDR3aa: CAWGGGAGPFGSEQYF
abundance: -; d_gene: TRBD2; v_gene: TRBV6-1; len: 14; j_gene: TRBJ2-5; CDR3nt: TGTGCCAGCAGTGCCTCGGGACTAGCCGAGACCCAGTACTTC; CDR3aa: CASSASGLAETQYF
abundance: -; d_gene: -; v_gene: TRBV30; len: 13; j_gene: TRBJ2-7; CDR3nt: TGTGCCTGGAGTGTCGGGAGAGTATACGAGCAGTACTTC; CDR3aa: CAWSVGRVYEQYF
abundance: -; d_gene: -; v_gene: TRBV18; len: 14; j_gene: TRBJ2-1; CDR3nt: TGTGCCAGCTCACAGGGGGGACAGTACAATGAGCAGTTCTTC; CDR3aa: CASSQGGQYNEQFF